Sequencing of this T cell receptor (beta chain) was carried out in a study of radiation and T cells in renal cell carcinoma. The data were produced by immunoSEQ multiplex PCR, yet TCRdb's version contains in-frame clones alone and is incomplete. Counted here are about 120,000 clones, roughly four fifths occurring once; the ten biggest clones make up roughly 6.2%. General study results and limits: From baseline, blood top tumor clonotypes peaked at 2 weeks post-radiation.

J gave up 4 bases and V 7 bases, and 10 bases lay outside the gene matches. This CDR3 is built from 15 residues. CDR1 is ENHRY and CDR2 is SYGVKD in the germline V gene. Points on this clone: The antigen is unknown.

As for time point: blood 2 weeks post-SBRT. Treatment defined: 15 Gy SBRT to primary tumor, nephrectomy 4 weeks later. Radiation-treated patients gave blood at baseline, week 2 and week 4. The patient's renal cell carcinoma had clear cell pathology. This sequence joins TRBV10-3 and TRBJ2-3, with 8 positions matching TRBD1. This TCR was recovered from a man aged 50 to 60 with renal cell carcinoma. The input for sequencing was blood, taken from a patient whose treatment included radiotherapy and nephrectomy. The CDR3 protein is CAINQGQGPADTQYF. The CDR3 DNA follows: TGTGCCATCAACCAAGGACAGGGACCCGCAGATACGCAGTATTTT.